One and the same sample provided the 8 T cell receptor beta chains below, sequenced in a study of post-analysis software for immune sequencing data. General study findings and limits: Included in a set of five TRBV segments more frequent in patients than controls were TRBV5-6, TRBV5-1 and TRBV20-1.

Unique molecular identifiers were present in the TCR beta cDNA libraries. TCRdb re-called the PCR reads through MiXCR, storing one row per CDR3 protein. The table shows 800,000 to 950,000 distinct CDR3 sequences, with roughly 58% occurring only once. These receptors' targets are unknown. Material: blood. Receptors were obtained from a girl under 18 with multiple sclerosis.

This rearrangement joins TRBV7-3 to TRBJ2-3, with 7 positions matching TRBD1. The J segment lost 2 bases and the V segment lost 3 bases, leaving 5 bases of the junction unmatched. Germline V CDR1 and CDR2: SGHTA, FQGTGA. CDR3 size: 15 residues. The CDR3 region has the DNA TGTGCCAGCAGCTTCCGACAGGGACCCACAGATACGCAGTATTTT. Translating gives CASSFRQGPTDTQYF.

CDR3 in DNA: TGTGCCAGCAGCCAAGCGATCCTTAATTCACCCCTCCACTTT. It encodes CASSQAILNSPLHF. The chain recombines TRBV14 with TRBJ1-6, with unresolved D. The CDR3 covers 14 residues. CDR1 is SGHDN and CDR2 is FVKESK in the germline V gene. V gave up 1 base and J gave up 6 bases, with 7 bases separating them.

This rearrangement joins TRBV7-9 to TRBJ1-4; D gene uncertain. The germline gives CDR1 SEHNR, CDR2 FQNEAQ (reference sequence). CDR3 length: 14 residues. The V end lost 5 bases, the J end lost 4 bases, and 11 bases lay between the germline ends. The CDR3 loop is CASSPDGNNEKLFF. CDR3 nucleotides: TGTGCCAGCAGCCCGGACGGAAATAATGAAAAACTGTTTTTT.

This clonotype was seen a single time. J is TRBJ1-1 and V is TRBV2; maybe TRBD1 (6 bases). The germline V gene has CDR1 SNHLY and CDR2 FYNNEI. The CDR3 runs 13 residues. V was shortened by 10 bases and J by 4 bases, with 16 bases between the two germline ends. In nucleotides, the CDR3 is TGTGCCATCGACGGGGGGCGTAGCACTGAAGCTTTCTTT. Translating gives CAIDGGRSTEAFF.

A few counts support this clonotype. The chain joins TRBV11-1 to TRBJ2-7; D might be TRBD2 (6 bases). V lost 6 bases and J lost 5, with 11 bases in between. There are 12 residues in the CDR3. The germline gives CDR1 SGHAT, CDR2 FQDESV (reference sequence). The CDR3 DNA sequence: TGTGCCAGCAGGGCGGGAAGCGACGAGCAGTACTTC. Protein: CASRAGSDEQYF.

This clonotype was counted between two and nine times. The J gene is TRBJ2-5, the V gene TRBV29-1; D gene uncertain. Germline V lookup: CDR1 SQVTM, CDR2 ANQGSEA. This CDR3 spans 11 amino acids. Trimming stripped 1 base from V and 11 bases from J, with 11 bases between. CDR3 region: CSVEVGRQQYF. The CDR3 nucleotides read TGCAGCGTTGAAGTCGGCAGGCAGCAGTACTTC.

CDR3 sequence reads: CASSYLSGTGTEAFF. The DNA of the CDR3 is TGTGCCAGCAGTTACCTTTCCGGGACGGGAACTGAAGCTTTCTTT. V is TRBV6-5 and J is TRBJ1-1, with D maybe TRBD1 (5 bases). The CDR3 extends over 15 amino acids. The germline CDR1 and CDR2 sequences are MNHEY and SVGAGI. The V gene lost 2 bases and the J gene lost 5 bases, with 15 bases spanning the gap.

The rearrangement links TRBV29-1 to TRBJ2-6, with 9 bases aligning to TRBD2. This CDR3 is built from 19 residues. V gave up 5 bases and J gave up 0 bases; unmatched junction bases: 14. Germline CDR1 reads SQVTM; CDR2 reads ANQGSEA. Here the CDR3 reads CSVRVIAGGPLSGANVLTF. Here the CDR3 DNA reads TGCAGCGTTCGAGTCATCGCGGGAGGGCCCCTCTCTGGGGCCAACGTCCTGACTTTC.